The present T cell receptor (beta chain) was sequenced within a study of cytomegalovirus exposure and HLA in healthy donors listed by TCRdb under 2017. Concerning the study at large: An earlier analysis of some 500 of the donors reported 250 to 350 Gb of sequence data and some 100 million unique TCR beta sequences from about 179 million T cells. An early release that covered about 600 HLA-typed donors contained approximately 320 gigabases of sequencing data and roughly 84 million unique TCR sequences. Of the roughly 400 genotyped donors, roughly 80% fell in the genetic ancestry cluster associated with self-reported Caucasian donors. The study aimed to test whether cataloging public T cell receptors could reveal signatures of past pathogen exposure. The study used immunosequencing to profile the T cell repertoires of approximately 630 subjects and linked those repertoires to cytomegalovirus serostatus. A separate validation cohort of approximately 130 different subjects was used in addition to the roughly 720-subject first cohort. The study combined high-throughput TCR immunosequencing, statistical association of individual TCRs with disease status, and machine learning to predict cytomegalovirus infection status. A later analysis re-analyzed previously published TCR beta repertoires from approximately 670 donors and added high-resolution HLA genotyping to study TCR occurrence patterns. Rather than drawing on any new phenotypic data, the later analysis identified candidate immune exposures from TCR beta sequences and the way those sequences occurred across donors. An earlier analysis of roughly 580 of the donors used high-throughput TCR beta sequencing to judge whether each TCR beta V gene segment behaved as functional or pseudogenic. Alongside the repertoire data, information on donor age, sex, ethnicity and CMV serostatus was compiled. Genome-wide SNP genotypes for about three fifths of the roughly 700 donors were used in a later genetic analysis, which treated that subset as a discovery cohort. Every discovery cohort repertoire had been produced on one sequencing platform. Class I and class II HLA loci were covered by the typing at four-digit resolution. Typing coverage differed by locus: A, B, C, DRB1 and DQB1 were typed in roughly 620-640 donors, DQA1 in 500 to 550, DPA1 in roughly 590, and DPB1 in just under 490. About five DR-DQ haplotypes were treated as single units for association and clustering because of strong linkage in the cohort. Across around 400 genotyped donors of the cohort, an average of about 250,000 unique TCR beta nucleotide sequences per donor were sequenced, and roughly a sixth of those sequences were non-productive. What the authors observed across the whole study: A cluster of highly shared sequence variants was judged likely to represent a technical artifact of the sequencing pipeline. The study gave a list of around 170 TCR beta chains associated with cytomegalovirus. About 17 rarely observed V segments, including chromosome 9 orphons, were excluded from the earlier analysis of approximately 600 of the donors because counts were too low. In a later analysis, HLA-associated TCR beta chains showed more clonal expansion and lower generation probabilities than non-associated chains that were equally common. A later analysis found that TCR association rates varied across HLA loci, with DRB1 alleles showing the most associated TCRs and HLA-C alleles the fewest. Immune exposure information for the cohort was limited to CMV serostatus. A further reported finding was that TCR beta sequences accurately predicted the HLA-A and HLA-B alleles for most subjects in the first cohort. According to a later genetic analysis, donors in an Asian-associated ancestry cluster had fewer N-insertions in productive TCRs than the roughly 700-donor mean. Because HLA typing was unavailable for some donors at each locus, only the typed subset was used in association tests. The presence/absence analyses assumed that sequencing depth was roughly uniform across donors, and that assumption may not be true. According to the authors, the approach could potentially be generalized to other disease states and immunological phenotypes. In a later analysis, most CMV-associated TCR beta chains were found to appear HLA-restricted, with HLA associations seemingly driven largely by CMV exposure. Most TCR sequences were seen in very few donors, while some public TCRs were found in many individuals. Linkage disequilibrium might explain the correlated functional status among segregating V segments, but an unknown experimental factor could not be excluded. Assigning TCR associations to individual alleles was difficult when HLA alleles, especially DR and DQ, strongly co-occurred. Because the 87-base-pair reads could not distinguish some IMGT-functional V segments, including TRBV6-2 and TRBV6-3, those segments were excluded. In an earlier analysis of approximately 590 of the donors, most TCR beta V segments were observed in productive rearrangements about 90% or about 30% of the time, broadly matching IMGT annotations. In both the original and validation cohorts, the classifier was reported to diagnose cytomegalovirus status with high specificity and sensitivity. Only TCR beta chains were sequenced in this cohort, and the absence of alpha or paired-chain data limited detectable features. In a later genetic analysis, a missense DCLRE1C variant was associated with V-gene and J-gene trimming of TCR beta chains, and the association was replicated in an independent cohort. At a false discovery rate of 0.05, a later analysis linked 16,951 TCR beta sequences to specific HLA alleles. Several of the top co-occurrence clusters appeared to be linked to parvovirus B19, influenza, CMV and Epstein-Barr virus, according to a later analysis. In vitro tests confirmed that three of the cytomegalovirus-associated TCR beta chains recognize cytomegalovirus antigens.

As encoded in the germline V gene, CDR1 is MDHEN while CDR2 is SYDVKM. The CDR3 holds 17 amino acids from the cysteine to the phenylalanine. The DNA shown is the 51-base CDR3, in frame from base 1. The V end gives up 4 bases and the J end 3 bases, leaving 11 bases in the junction not matched to a gene. Preparation of the library involved the immunoSEQ multiplex PCR assay. For the multiplex PCR, a mixture combining 60 forward primers for TCR Vbeta segments and 13 reverse primers for TCR Jbeta segments was used. The CDR3 region of rearranged TCR beta genes was amplified from genomic DNA by a multiplex PCR assay. The Illumina HiSeq System was used to sequence the amplified TCR beta libraries as 87-base-pair reads. As for how the authors treated the data: In a later analysis, tens of millions of unique TCR beta chains were counted across the approximately 670 repertoires, and around 10 million of these chains were shared by at least two donors. Raw reads were error-corrected and collapsed into unique sequences by a nearest-neighbor algorithm in which closely related sequences were merged to remove PCR and sequencing errors. CDR3 sequences were aligned to IMGT reference sequences to assign V, D and J gene segments. For a sequence to be retained, a match of at least six nucleotides was required to both a V gene segment and a J gene segment. A rearrangement counted as productive if the CDR3 had no stop codons and remained in frame with V and J, and every other rearrangement counted as non-productive. CDR3 was defined by IMGT convention, running from the second conserved V-encoded cysteine to the conserved J-encoded phenylalanine. Sequences without an unambiguous match to a single V gene segment were excluded from the earlier analysis of about 640 of the donors. In an earlier analysis of 587 of the donors, V segments were called functional above 56.7% productive rearrangements and were called segregating when the between-donor standard deviation exceeded 5%. To diagnose cytomegalovirus status from the catalog of TCR beta chain sequences, a statistical classification framework was built. V and J gene assignment, in a later analysis, came from comparing TCR nucleotide sequences with IMGT/GENE-DB human TR gene sequences. A later analysis assigned CDR3 sequences and most-parsimonious VDJ recombination scenarios with the TCRdist pipeline. In a later analysis, each TCR beta chain was defined by its CDR3 amino acid sequence together with its V-gene family, and reads lacking a unique V-gene family were excluded. As a way to deal with suspected cross-contamination and a sequencing artifact, a later analysis dropped 592 nucleotide sequences that were highly shared and had low generation probability. In a later analysis, a clonal expansion index was calculated for each public chain from normalized within-repertoire ranks of inferred template counts. A later analysis computed generation probabilities with a VDJ recombination model fitted to out-of-frame rearrangements, and checked the results against IGoR. Hypergeometric tests were used in a later analysis to score TCR-TCR, TCR-HLA and TCR-CMV co-occurrence, with a repertoire-size bias correction applied to the TCR pairs. In a later analysis, false discovery rates were estimated by permuting HLA or CMV assignments 20 times. In a later analysis, co-occurring TCRs were grouped using DBSCAN, with TCRdist sequence similarity added in when clustering inside HLA-allele-positive subsets. Repertoires with fewer than 30,000 or more than 120,000 public chains were left out of co-occurrence clustering, as were about 5 repertoires with anomalous nucleotide sharing. TCRdb carries this immuneACCESS record with in-frame sequences only. Its versions omit some clonotypes, under half of them owing to an unresolved V gene in the studies checked, with the rest unexplained. V and J calls plus clone size are reproduced from that table; the DNA served to infer D and trimming. Present in this sample are more than 140,000 clones, over 75% of which were seen just once. Of the sample, approximately 6.1% falls within the top ten clones.

Remarks on this clone: Its antigen is currently not known. Per-base quality was not reported, and no clone a single base away is much larger than it.

The cohort was made up of 650 to 700 healthy bone marrow donors. All cohort members were sampled while nominally healthy, although unrecorded immune exposures were likely present. The donor was CMV seropositive and belonged to the group of over 250 seropositive cohort members. A peripheral blood sample was provided by each donor, and peripheral blood mononuclear cells were used for TCR beta sequencing. The Qiagen DNeasy Blood Extraction Kit was used to extract genomic DNA from the blood cell samples. The sequence came from a man aged 25 to 40 in good health and CMV-seropositive. Sequences were obtained from PBMCs. Recombination connected TRBV28 to TRBJ1-4; TRBD1 lines up with 7 middle nucleotides. This receptor carries the CDR3 CASSSPTGTGANEKLFF. The sequence in DNA is TGTGCCAGCAGTTCTCCGACAGGGACCGGGGCTAATGAAAAACTGTTTTTT.